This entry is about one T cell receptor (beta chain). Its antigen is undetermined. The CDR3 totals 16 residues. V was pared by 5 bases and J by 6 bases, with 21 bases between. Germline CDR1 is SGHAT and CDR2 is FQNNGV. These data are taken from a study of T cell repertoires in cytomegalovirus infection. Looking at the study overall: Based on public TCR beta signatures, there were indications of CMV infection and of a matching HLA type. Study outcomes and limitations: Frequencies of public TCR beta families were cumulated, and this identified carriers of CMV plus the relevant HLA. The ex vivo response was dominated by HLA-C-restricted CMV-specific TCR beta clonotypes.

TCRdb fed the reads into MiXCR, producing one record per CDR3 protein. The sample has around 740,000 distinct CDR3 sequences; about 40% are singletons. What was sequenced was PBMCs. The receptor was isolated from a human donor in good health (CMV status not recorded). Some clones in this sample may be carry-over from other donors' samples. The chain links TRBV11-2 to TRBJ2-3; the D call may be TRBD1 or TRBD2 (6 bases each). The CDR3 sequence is CASSQGTQGVRDTQYF. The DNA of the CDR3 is TGTGCCAGCAGCCAGGGGACTCAAGGTGTCCGGGATACGCAGTATTTT.